The 13 T cell receptor beta chains reported below all come from one sample, sequenced in a study of vaccination and CD4 T cells after COVID-19. Treatment described: approximately 11-day PBMC culture with coronavirus spike peptide pools or control peptides (ViraFEST assay). What these receptors recognize is not known. The Oncomine TCR Beta short-read assay sequenced DNA from cultured CD4+ T cells. TCRdb processed the PCR reads anew with MiXCR; each CDR3 protein has one entry. The table records 15,000 or so distinct CDR3 sequences, around 40% of them present only once. The sequenced sample was CD4+ T cells from blood, cultured in vitro, obtained before SARS-CoV-2 vaccination. The receptors shown here come from a human donor who had recovered from COVID-19.

V and J are TRBV29-1 and TRBJ2-5; tentatively, D is TRBD1 (6 bases). Germline CDR1 SQVTM, CDR2 ANQGSEA. The V and J ends lost 1 base and 2 bases respectively, with 8 bases between them. The CDR3 extends over 13 amino acids. The CDR3 loop reads CSVEGQGQETQYF. The CDR3 DNA sequence: TGCAGCGTTGAAGGTCAGGGGCAAGAGACCCAGTACTTC. The variable domain in full, with the rest retrieved from reference TRBV29-1 and TRBJ2-5, is SAVISQKPSRDICQRGTSLTIQCQVDSQVTMMFWYRQQPGQSLTLIATANQGSEATYESGFVIDKFPISRPNLTFSTLTVSNMSPEDSSIYLCSVEGQGQETQYFGPGTRLLVL.

A few counts support this clonotype. The chain employs TRBV27 and TRBJ1-2, with 9 bases matching TRBD1. The CDR3 extends over 17 amino acids. V gave up 6 bases and J gave up 0 bases; unmatched junction bases: 11. Per the germline V gene, CDR1 is MNHEY and CDR2 is SMNVEV (reference sequence). The CDR3 sequence: CASRPETGGPANYGYTF. CDR3 sequence (DNA): TGTGCCAGCAGACCTGAAACAGGGGGCCCCGCTAACTATGGCTACACCTTC.

CDR3 DNA sequence: TGTGCCAGCAGTTTAAGTTGGGGTGGCAATCAGCCCCAGCATTTT. This gives the protein CASSLSWGGNQPQHF. The V gene is TRBV12-3 or TRBV12-4, the J gene TRBJ1-5, with D hard to call. The ends were cut back, 2 bases at V and 2 bases at J, with 10 bases in the middle. The CDR3 is 15 amino acids.

V and J are TRBV6-2 or TRBV6-3 and TRBJ1-5; possible D gene TRBD1, 6 bases. CDR1 MNHEY and CDR2 SVGEGT come from the germline V gene. V lost 5 bases and J 0 bases, leaving 17 bases between the germline ends. The CDR3 spans 17 residues. The CDR3 loop is CASSPPVGGYSNQPQHF. CDR3 in DNA: TGTGCCAGCAGTCCGCCGGTAGGGGGGTATAGCAATCAGCCCCAGCATTTT.

This clonotype was seen a handful of times. The chain couples TRBV19 to TRBJ1-2; the D gene is possibly TRBD1 (6 bases). This CDR3 comprises 15 residues. Germline V lookup: CDR1 LNHDA, CDR2 SQIVND (reference sequence). Trimming took off 5 bases at V and 2 bases at J, with 15 bases between the two ends. The CDR3 region is CASSLQSTGNYGYTF. The CDR3 DNA reads as TGTGCCAGTAGTCTCCAGAGTACAGGGAACTATGGCTACACCTTC. Together with reference TRBV19 and TRBJ1-2, the CDR3 gives the full variable domain: DGGITQSPKYLFRKEGQNVTLSCEQNLNHDAMYWYRQDPGQGLRLIYYSQIVNDFQKGDIAEGYSVSREKKESFPLTVTSAQKNPTAFYLCASSLQSTGNYGYTFGSGTRLTVV.

This clonotype was counted between two and nine times. This rearrangement joins TRBV20-1 to TRBJ1-2, with D unresolved. Trimming shortened V by 1 base and J by 1 base, and 7 bases separated the two germline ends. The CDR3 contains 13 residues. Germline V gene data show CDR1 as DFQATT and CDR2 as SNEGSKA (reference sequence). This chain's CDR3 is CSARVLGNYGYTF. Here the CDR3 DNA reads TGCAGTGCTAGAGTTCTCGGTAACTATGGCTACACCTTC.

The V gene is TRBV19, the J gene TRBJ1-5, with 9 nucleotides matching TRBD1. V dropped 4 bases and J dropped 7; count of bases not matched to a gene: 11. CDR3 length: 16 residues. CDR1 LNHDA and CDR2 SQIVND come from the germline V gene (reference sequence). The CDR3 loop reads CASSKETGGVGQPQHF. DNA of the CDR3: TGTGCCAGTAGTAAGGAAACAGGGGGCGTAGGCCAGCCCCAGCATTTT.

This clonotype was recorded a few times. The J gene is TRBJ1-3, the V gene TRBV6-1; D may be TRBD1 (6 bases). Trimming took off 5 bases at V and 4 bases at J, with 12 bases between the two ends. CDR1 is MNHNS, CDR2 SASEGT, per germline. CDR3 size: 14 residues. The CDR3 DNA is TGTGCCAGCAGTCGGACAGCCGAAGGAAACACCATATATTTT. It yields the protein CASSRTAEGNTIYF.

The rearrangement uses TRBV12-5 and TRBJ1-5, with 7 nucleotides matching TRBD1. CDR3 size: 15 residues. Germline assignment: CDR1 LGHNT and CDR2 FRNRAP. V shed 1 base and J 4 bases; nucleotides not matched to a gene: 4. The CDR3 coding sequence is TGTGCTAGTGGTTTGGACAGGGGCCTTAATCAGCCCCAGCATTTT. It encodes CASGLDRGLNQPQHF. The full variable domain, rest sourced from reference TRBV12-5 and TRBJ1-5, is DARVTQTPRHKVTEMGQEVTMRCQPILGHNTVFWYRQTMMQGLELLAYFRNRAPLDDSGMPKDRFSAEMPDATLATLKIQPSEPRDSAVYFCASGLDRGLNQPQHFGDGTRLSIL.

Only a few counts were recorded for this clonotype. This chain connects TRBV7-6 to TRBJ1-1; 8 bases match TRBD1. V lost 2 bases to trimming and J lost 1 base; unmatched junction nucleotides: 9. The CDR3 sequence is 17 residues long. Germline loops: CDR1 SGHVS, CDR2 FNYEAQ. The CDR3 nucleotides read TGTGCCAGCAGCTTAAACCAACCCGGGACAGGGAACACTGAAGCTTTCTTT. Translating gives CASSLNQPGTGNTEAFF.

The chain joins TRBV18 to TRBJ2-7, with TRBD2 as a possible D gene (6 bases). Trimming removed 4 bases from V and 4 bases from J, with 11 bases in between. The CDR3 length is 13 residues. Germline assignment: CDR1 KGHSH and CDR2 LQKENI. For the CDR3, the DNA is TGTGCCAGCTCACGGGACTCACTATACGAGCAGTACTTC. Translated: CASSRDSLYEQYF. The entire variable domain, with the rest obtained from reference TRBV18 and TRBJ2-7, is as follows: NAGVMQNPRHLVRRRGQEARLRCSPMKGHSHVYWYRQLPEEGLKFMVYLQKENIIDESGMPKERFSAEFPKEGPSILRIQQVVRGDSAAYFCASSRDSLYEQYFGPGTRLTVT.

Of note for this clonotype: One end of the junction fails to match germline, which may point to a read error. This chain links TRBV2 with TRBJ1-2, with D unresolved. CDR3 size: 14 residues. Germline loops: CDR1 SNHLY, CDR2 FYNNEI. Here the CDR3 reads CASTERTSSHGYTF. Here the CDR3 DNA reads TGTGCCAGCACTGAAAGGACCTCAAGCCATGGCTACACCTTC.

The V call is TRBV2, the J call TRBJ1-5; no definite D call. Germline loops: CDR1 SNHLY, CDR2 FYNNEI. V was trimmed by 5 bases and J by 1 base, leaving 6 bases between them. The length of the CDR3 is 13 residues. The CDR3 DNA reads as TGTGCCAGCAGTTTTGACAGCAATCAGCCCCAGCATTTT. Amino acid sequence: CASSFDSNQPQHF.